Reported below is one TCR beta chain. The table came from immunoSEQ multiplex PCR; TCRdb's copy has only in-frame clones and leaves some out. The sample holds 45,000 to 65,000 clones, around nine tenths seen once. This entry is derived from a study of OX40 agonist ivuxolimab in advanced cancers. The germline CDR1 and CDR2 sequences are SGHDT and YYEEEE. CDR3 length: 14 amino acids. V lost 3 bases and J 2 bases, leaving 12 bases between the germline ends. The sequence came from an adult with an advanced solid tumor such as melanoma, head and neck, liver or kidney cancer. This chain uses TRBV5-6 with TRBJ2-7; D remains unclear. The sequenced sample was CD4+ or CD8+ T cells sorted from blood, obtained in a trial of the OX40 agonist ivuxolimab. CDR3 residues: CASSSLDQTYEQYF. DNA for the CDR3: TGTGCCAGCAGCTCTCTCGACCAAACCTACGAGCAGTACTTC.